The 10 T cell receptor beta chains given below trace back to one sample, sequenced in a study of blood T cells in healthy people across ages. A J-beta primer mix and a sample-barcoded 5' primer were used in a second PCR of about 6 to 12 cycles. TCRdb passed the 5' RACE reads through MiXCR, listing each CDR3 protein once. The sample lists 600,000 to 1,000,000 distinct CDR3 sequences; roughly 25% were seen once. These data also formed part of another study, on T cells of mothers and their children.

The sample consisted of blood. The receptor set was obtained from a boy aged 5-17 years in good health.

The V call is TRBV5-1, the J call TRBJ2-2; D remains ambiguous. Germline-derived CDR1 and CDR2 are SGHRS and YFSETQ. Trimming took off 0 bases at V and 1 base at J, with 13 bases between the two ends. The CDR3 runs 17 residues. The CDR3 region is CASSLGQARRNTGELFF. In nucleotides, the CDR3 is TGCGCCAGCAGCTTGGGCCAGGCTCGGAGGAACACCGGGGAGCTGTTTTTT. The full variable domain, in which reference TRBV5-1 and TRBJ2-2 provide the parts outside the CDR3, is KAGVTQTPRYLIKTRGQQVTLSCSPISGHRSVSWYQQTPGQGLQFLFEYFSETQRNKGNFPGRFSGRQFSNSRSEMNVSTLELGDSALYLCASSLGQARRNTGELFFGEGSRLTVL.

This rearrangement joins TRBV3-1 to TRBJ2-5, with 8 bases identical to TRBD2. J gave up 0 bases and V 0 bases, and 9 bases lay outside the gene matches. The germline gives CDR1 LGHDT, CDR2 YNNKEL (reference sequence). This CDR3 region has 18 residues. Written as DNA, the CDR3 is TGTGCCAGCAGCCAAGATGAGTCAACGGGGGGGTACCAAGAGACCCAGTACTTC. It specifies CASSQDESTGGYQETQYF.

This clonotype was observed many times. The CDR3 coding sequence is TGCGCCAGCAGCGGAACAGGGTACTCCTACGAGCAGTACTTC. It specifies CASSGTGYSYEQYF. The chain uses TRBV5-1 and TRBJ2-7, with D possibly TRBD1 on 6 matching bases. The length of the CDR3 is 14 residues. V shed 4 bases and J shed 0 bases, with 11 bases lying between them. CDR1 and CDR2 (germline): SGHRS, YFSETQ.

CDR3: CASSQDRAEAYEQYF. In nucleotides, the CDR3 is TGCGCCAGCAGCCAAGATCGAGCGGAGGCCTACGAGCAGTACTTC. V and J are TRBV4-3 and TRBJ2-7; maybe TRBD2 (5 bases). Germline CDR1 LGHNA, CDR2 YSLEER. The CDR3 runs 15 residues. Trimming left V 0 bases short and J 2 bases short, with 11 bases between.

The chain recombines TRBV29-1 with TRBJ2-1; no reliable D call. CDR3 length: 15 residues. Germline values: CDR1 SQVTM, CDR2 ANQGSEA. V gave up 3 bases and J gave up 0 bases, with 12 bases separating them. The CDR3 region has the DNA TGCAGCGTTGACGACGGCGAGAGCTCCTACAATGAGCAGTTCTTC. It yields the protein CSVDDGESSYNEQFF.

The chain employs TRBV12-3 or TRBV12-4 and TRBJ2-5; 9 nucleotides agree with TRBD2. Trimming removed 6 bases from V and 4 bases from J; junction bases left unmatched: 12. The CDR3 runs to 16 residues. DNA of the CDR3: TGTGCCAGCAGCACAATGGAGACTAGCGGTGGAGAGACCCAGTACTTC. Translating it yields CASSTMETSGGETQYF.

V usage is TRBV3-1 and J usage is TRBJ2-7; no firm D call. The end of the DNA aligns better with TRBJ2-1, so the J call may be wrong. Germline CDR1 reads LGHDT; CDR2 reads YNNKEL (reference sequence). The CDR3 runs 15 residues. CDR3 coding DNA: TGTGCCAGCAGCCAAGACTTTTTCCAGACCCATGAGCAGTTCTTC. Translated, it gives CASSQDFFQTHEQFF.

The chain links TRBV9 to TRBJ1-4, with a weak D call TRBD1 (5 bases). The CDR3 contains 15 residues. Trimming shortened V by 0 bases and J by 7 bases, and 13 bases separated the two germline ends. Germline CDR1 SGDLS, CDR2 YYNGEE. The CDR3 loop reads CASSVVGGGGEKLFF. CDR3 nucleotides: TGTGCCAGCAGCGTAGTCGGCGGGGGGGGTGAAAAACTGTTTTTT.

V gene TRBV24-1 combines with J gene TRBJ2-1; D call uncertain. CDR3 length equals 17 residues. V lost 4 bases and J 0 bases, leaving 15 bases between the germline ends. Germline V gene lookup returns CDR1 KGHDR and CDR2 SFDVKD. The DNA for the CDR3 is TGTGCCACCAGTGACCGATCGAGATCCGGCTCCTACAATGAGCAGTTCTTC. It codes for CATSDRSRSGSYNEQFF.

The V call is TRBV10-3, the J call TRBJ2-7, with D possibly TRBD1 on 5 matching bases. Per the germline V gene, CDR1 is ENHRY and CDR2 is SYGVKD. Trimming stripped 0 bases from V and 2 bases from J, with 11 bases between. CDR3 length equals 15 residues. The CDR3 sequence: CAISESAGLPYEQYF. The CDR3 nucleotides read TGTGCCATCAGTGAGTCAGCAGGGCTGCCCTACGAGCAGTACTTC.